This entry concerns a single TCR beta chain. Antigen unknown. This specimen belongs to a study of blood T cells in healthy people across ages. Study-wide findings and caveats: The lack of PBMC sorting stopped any conclusive naive versus antigen-experienced comparison. With age, beta diversity per million T cells declined roughly linearly, significantly by 40.

Then a second PCR, running roughly 6 to 11 cycles, was carried out with a sample-barcoded 5' primer and a J-beta primer mix. Every single cDNA molecule received a tag from a template-switch adaptor with 12 random nucleotides. TCRdb analysed the 5' RACE reads with MiXCR anew, one entry per CDR3 protein. The profile covers about 670,000 distinct CDR3 sequences, with roughly 43% appearing a single time and approximately 31% taken by the ten largest. V lost 8 bases, J lost 10 bases, and 21 bases lay in between. Germline-derived CDR1 and CDR2 are KGHSH and LQKENI. The CDR3 sequence is 14 residues long. The chain is built from TRBV18 and TRBJ2-1; maybe TRBD1 (6 bases). Material: blood. The source of this sequence is an older man in good health. This CDR3 is CASTGQTATYEQFF. DNA of the CDR3: TGTGCCAGCACTGGACAGACAGCCACCTACGAGCAGTTCTTC.